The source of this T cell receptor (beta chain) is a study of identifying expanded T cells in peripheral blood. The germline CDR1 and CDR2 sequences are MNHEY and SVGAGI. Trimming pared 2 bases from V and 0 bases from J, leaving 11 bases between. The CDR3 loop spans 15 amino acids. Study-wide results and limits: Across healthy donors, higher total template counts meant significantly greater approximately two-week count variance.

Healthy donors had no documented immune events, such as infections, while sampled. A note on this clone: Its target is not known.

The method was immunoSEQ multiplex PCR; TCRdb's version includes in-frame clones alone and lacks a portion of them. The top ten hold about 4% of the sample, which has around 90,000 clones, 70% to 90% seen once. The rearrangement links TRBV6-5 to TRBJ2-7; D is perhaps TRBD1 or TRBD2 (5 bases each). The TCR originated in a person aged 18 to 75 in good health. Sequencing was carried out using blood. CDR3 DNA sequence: TGTGCCAGCAGTTACGGCGTTGGGGGCTCCTACGAGCAGTACTTC. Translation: CASSYGVGGSYEQYF.